This is a list of T cell receptor beta chains from one sample in a study of blood T cell repertoires in COVID-19. This table comes from immunoSEQ multiplex PCR, and its TCRdb copy is limited to in-frame clones, with some not included. The sample includes just under 350,000 clones, about 93% of them seen just once. Sequencing was performed on peripheral blood. These receptors originate from a woman in her late teens or twenties who had recovered from COVID-19. Both conserved end residues are part of each CDR3. D genes are given only for firm matches. A row's size may be missing; if present it is once, few, many or a size class.

d_gene	abundance	v_gene	j_gene	CDR3nt	CDR3aa
NA	NA	TRBV6-1	TRBJ1-1	TGTGCCAGCAGTGAAGTGTTGCCAGCCTCGGGTGCTTTCTTT	CASSEVLPASGAFF
TRBD1	NA	TRBV2	TRBJ1-4	TGTGCCAGCAGAAGGGACAGGGGGATTGAAAAACTGTTTTTT	CASRRDRGIEKLFF
NA	NA	TRBV4-3	TRBJ2-3	TGCGCCAGCAGCCAACAGGCCCTTGCAGATACGCAGTATTTT	CASSQQALADTQYF
TRBD2	NA	TRBV5-6	TRBJ2-3	TGTGCCAGCAGTGGGCTAGCGGGAGGAGGAGATACGCAGTATTTT	CASSGLAGGGDTQYF
NA	few	TRBV30	TRBJ1-1	TGTGCCTGGAGTGACCTTCAGGGGATCGCGGACACTGAAGCTTTCTTT	CAWSDLQGIADTEAFF
TRBD2	NA	TRBV28	TRBJ2-1	TGTGCCAGCAGTTTCCCTAGCGGGGGACCCACCTACAATGAGCAGTTCTTC	CASSFPSGGPTYNEQFF
NA	NA	TRBV7-6	TRBJ1-4	TGTGCCAGCAGCCTATTGGACAGACGCTTTAATGAAAAACTGTTTTTT	CASSLLDRRFNEKLFF
TRBD2	NA	TRBV7-6	TRBJ2-1	TGTGCCAGCAGCCTAGGGACTAGCGCCTACAATGAGCAGTTCTTC	CASSLGTSAYNEQFF
NA	NA	TRBV9	TRBJ2-1	TGTGCCAACAAGGGAGATGAGCAGTTCTTC	CANKGDEQFF
NA	NA	TRBV12-5	TRBJ1-1	TGTGCTAGTGGTTTGAGGAGGGGGGGGACTGAAGCTTTCTTT	CASGLRRGGTEAFF
NA	NA	TRBV7-2	TRBJ1-1	TGTGCCAGCAGCTTAACGTACGGGGGCACTGAAGCTTTCTTT	CASSLTYGGTEAFF
TRBD1	NA	TRBV6-5	TRBJ1-2	TGTGCCAGCAATCGACAGGGCGGTTTAGTCTACACCTTC	CASNRQGGLVYTF
NA	NA	TRBV5-6	TRBJ1-4	TGTGCCAGCAAGAGAGGGGGGGTCGGAAAACTGTTTTTT	CASKRGGVGKLFF
NA	NA	TRBV19	TRBJ1-3	TGTGCCAGTAGTCGGCACAGGAACTCTGGAAACACCATATATTTT	CASSRHRNSGNTIYF
NA	NA	TRBV7-9	TRBJ1-1	TGTGCCAGTACTCCTCCTACTGAAGCTTTCTTT	CASTPPTEAFF